A selection of T cell receptor beta chains follows, all from one sample in a study of cytomegalovirus exposure and HLA in healthy donors. Data came from immunoSEQ multiplex PCR; TCRdb stores just in-frame clones and leaves some out. The table shows approximately 150,000 clones, with just under 85% occurring only once. The sequenced sample was PBMCs. These receptors all stem from a middle-aged woman in good health and CMV-seronegative. Both conserved end residues are part of each CDR3. D genes are given only for firm matches. Clone sizes are given selectively: once, few, many, or a class where the clone is expanded.

v_call	d_call	clone_size	j_call	cdr3_nt	cdr3_aa
TRBV19	TRBD2	.	TRBJ2-2	TGTGCCAGTAGTTTCAGTCTAGCGGGAGCTATCGGGGAGCTGTTTTTT	CASSFSLAGAIGELFF
TRBV5-6	.	few	TRBJ2-7	TGTGCCAGCAGCCCAACGGGACTGAAATCCTACGAGCAGTACTTC	CASSPTGLKSYEQYF
TRBV12-2	.	.	TRBJ2-7	TGTGCAAGTCGCTTAGCTCGACAGGGTATAGCCTACGAGCAGTACTTC	CASRLARQGIAYEQYF
TRBV11-2	.	.	TRBJ2-7	TGTGCCAGCAGTTATTACAGGGTCTCCTACGAGCAGTACTTC	CASSYYRVSYEQYF
TRBV6-1	TRBD2	.	TRBJ2-4	TGTGCCAGCAGGGCTAGCGGGACTCAGTACTTC	CASRASGTQYF
TRBV4-3	.	.	TRBJ1-4	TGCGCCAGCAGCCAAGCAGGCGTGGGTGGTAATGAAAAACTGTTTTTT	CASSQAGVGGNEKLFF
TRBV7-9	.	.	TRBJ2-5	TGTGCCAGCAGCTTACAGGGAAGAGAGACCCAGTACTTC	CASSLQGRETQYF
TRBV9	TRBD1	.	TRBJ1-1	TGTGCCAGCAGCGTGGGACAGGGACCCAACACTGAAGCTTTCTTT	CASSVGQGPNTEAFF
TRBV7-2	TRBD1	few	TRBJ1-2	TGTGCCAGCAGCTTAGCGGGACAGGGCCTTGGCTACACCTTC	CASSLAGQGLGYTF
TRBV29-1	.	.	TRBJ2-7	TGCAGCGTAAGGAAGAGGTACGAGCAGTACTTC	CSVRKRYEQYF
TRBV4-2	TRBD2	few	TRBJ2-7	TGTGCCAGCAGCCAAGAAGCGCTAGCGGGAACCTACGAGCAGTACTTC	CASSQEALAGTYEQYF
TRBV29-1	.	.	TRBJ2-4	TGCAGCGTTGAAGATCGGGAACGTTACATTCAGTACTTC	CSVEDRERYIQYF
TRBV9	TRBD1	.	TRBJ2-7	TGTGCCAGCAGCGTGGACCCCGGGACAGGGAAGAACGAGCAGTACTTC	CASSVDPGTGKNEQYF
TRBV4-3	TRBD2	.	TRBJ2-1	TGCGCCAGCAGCCGCGCCGGGACTAGCGGGAGTGGGACCTACAATGAGCAGTTCTTC	CASSRAGTSGSGTYNEQFF
TRBV30	.	.	TRBJ2-7	TGTGCCTCAGGTCGGGAGCAGTACTTC	CASGREQYF
TRBV7-9	.	.	TRBJ2-7	TGTGCCAGCAGCTTACAGGGTCGCTACGAGCAGTACTTC	CASSLQGRYEQYF
TRBV28	.	.	TRBJ2-1	TGTGCCAGCAGTTTTGTCCAGCGGAATTACAATGAGCAGTTCTTC	CASSFVQRNYNEQFF
TRBV19	.	.	TRBJ1-6	TGTGCCAGTAGTATAATACGGGGGGCAGGAGAATCACCCCTCCACTTT	CASSIIRGAGESPLHF
TRBV29-1	TRBD1	.	TRBJ2-5	TGCAGCGTTGCGGGACAGGGCCCTTACCAAGAGACCCAGTACTTC	CSVAGQGPYQETQYF
TRBV7-3	TRBD2	.	TRBJ2-7	TGTGCCAGCAGCCTCGTAGCGGGAGGGCCTGGGGAGCAGTACTTC	CASSLVAGGPGEQYF
TRBV27	.	few	TRBJ2-1	TGTGCCAGCAGTTTATCTCGTGGGCAGTCCGGTCAGTTCTTC	CASSLSRGQSGQFF
TRBV7-2	TRBD1	.	TRBJ2-2	TGTGCCAGCAGCTGGCGGACAGGGTGGTCTTCCGGGGAGCTGTTTTTT	CASSWRTGWSSGELFF
TRBV10-3	.	once	TRBJ1-4	TGTGCCATCAGTGAGGAACAGGCGCCGTTTAATGAAAAACTGTTTTTT	CAISEEQAPFNEKLFF
TRBV27	TRBD2	.	TRBJ2-1	TGTGCCAGCAGTTTTGGACTAGCGGGAGTAGGTGGAAATGAGCAGTTCTTC	CASSFGLAGVGGNEQFF
TRBV10-1	.	.	TRBJ1-1	TGCGCCAGCAGTGACGGGTGGTATGGTTCTGAAGCTTTCTTT	CASSDGWYGSEAFF
TRBV20-1	.	.	TRBJ1-1	TGCAGTGCTCCCCTACGGGAAGAAGCTTTCTTT	CSAPLREEAFF
TRBV9	.	.	TRBJ1-1	TGTGCCAGCAGCGTAGTAAGGGGTCCGAACACTGAAGCTTTCTTT	CASSVVRGPNTEAFF
TRBV5-4	TRBD2	.	TRBJ2-3	TGTGCCAGCAGCACCGGGACTAGCTATAAGGCGCAGTATTTT	CASSTGTSYKAQYF
TRBV28	.	few	TRBJ1-5	TGTGCCAGCGACGGAGGATCAATCAGCCCCCAGCATTTT	CASDGGSISPQHF
TRBV7-9	.	.	TRBJ2-5	TGTGCCAGCAGCTTCCTCCGGACCAGCGCGGGGGAGACCCAGTACTTC	CASSFLRTSAGETQYF
TRBV27	.	.	TRBJ2-1	TGTGCCAGCAGTTTCCTGATTCACGGGAGCTCCTACAATGAGCAGTTCTTC	CASSFLIHGSSYNEQFF
TRBV27	.	.	TRBJ1-5	TGTGCCAGCAGTCCACATAATAGCAATCAGCCCCAGCATTTT	CASSPHNSNQPQHF
TRBV7-2	TRBD1	.	TRBJ2-4	TGTGCCAGCAGCTCCGCGGACAGGGGGAAAAACATTCAGTACTTC	CASSSADRGKNIQYF
TRBV2	.	.	TRBJ1-2	TGTGCCAGCAGTGGGAGGGGAGGAGTTAGCTATGGCTACACCTTC	CASSGRGGVSYGYTF
TRBV10-2	TRBD2	.	TRBJ2-7	TGCGCCAGCCAGGGGACTAGCGGGAGCTACGAGCAGTACTTC	CASQGTSGSYEQYF
TRBV7-9	TRBD2	.	TRBJ2-1	TGTTCCAGCAGCTTAGTCCTAGCGGGAGGGTACAATGAGCAGTTCTTC	CSSSLVLAGGYNEQFF
TRBV28	TRBD1	.	TRBJ1-2	TGTGCCAGCAGTCCCCGGACAGGGCACAATGGCTACACCTTC	CASSPRTGHNGYTF
TRBV5-8	TRBD1	.	TRBJ2-7	TGTGCCAGCAGCTCCGGGACAGGGCACGGCGAGCAGTACTTC	CASSSGTGHGEQYF
TRBV2	TRBD1	.	TRBJ1-3	TGTGCCAGCAGTGGGGACAGGGGAAACACCATATATTTT	CASSGDRGNTIYF
TRBV15	.	.	TRBJ2-3	TGTGCCACCAGCAGAGACTTGACAGATACGCAGTATTTT	CATSRDLTDTQYF
TRBV6-5	TRBD2	.	TRBJ2-7	TGTGCCAGCAGCCAACTAGCGGGAGGTTCCTACGAGCAGTACTTC	CASSQLAGGSYEQYF
TRBV28	TRBD2	.	TRBJ2-7	TGTGCCAGCAGACTAGCGGGAGATGTATACGAGCAGTACTTC	CASRLAGDVYEQYF
TRBV2	.	.	TRBJ2-7	TGTGCCAGCAGTAAACAGGGTTACGAGCAGTACTTC	CASSKQGYEQYF
TRBV2	TRBD1	few	TRBJ1-5	TGTGCCAGCAGCGAGGGCGGGACAGGGGGATTTTGGGGCAATCAGCCCCAGCATTTT	CASSEGGTGGFWGNQPQHF
TRBV9	.	.	TRBJ1-2	TGTGCCAGCAGCGACACAGGGTATGGCTACACCTTC	CASSDTGYGYTF
TRBV5-1	TRBD1	.	TRBJ1-1	TGCGCCAGCAGCGAGGGAGACAGGGTAGCCCCTGAAGCTTTCTTT	CASSEGDRVAPEAFF
TRBV7-8	.	.	TRBJ1-5	TGTGCCAGCAGCTTAGTCGCTGAGGGGAGGTTTAGCAATCAGCCCCAGCATTTT	CASSLVAEGRFSNQPQHF
TRBV6-4	.	.	TRBJ1-5	TGTGCCAGCAGTCTAAATAGCAATCAGCCCCAGCATTTT	CASSLNSNQPQHF